This TCR beta chain comes out of a study of glioma-infiltrating T cells. The wider study: Presurgical dexamethasone in glioma patients lasted six or fewer days. Study-level findings and limits: Above-expected tissue-blood divergence occurred in all gliomas, most in low-grade ones.

With regard to this clonotype: The antigen remains undetermined.

Amplification of TCR alpha and beta CDR3 regions from RNA used iRepertoire nested multiplex PCR. TCRdb itself ran the multiplex PCR reads through MiXCR, one entry per CDR3 protein. The table includes around 390,000 distinct CDR3 sequences, 41% detected once. The V end lost 0 bases, the J end lost 12 bases, and 9 bases lay between the germline ends. The CDR3 extends over 12 amino acids. Germline-derived CDR1 and CDR2 are LNHNV and YYDKDF (reference sequence). The V call is TRBV15, the J call TRBJ2-1, with TRBD2 as a possible D gene (6 bases). Sequencing was carried out using glioma tissue, nonneoplastic brain tissue, or PBMCs (not recorded which). This receptor was identified in a human donor with low-grade glioma or glioblastoma, undergoing nonglioma brain surgery, or in good health (not recorded which). The DNA for the CDR3 is TGTGCCACCAGCAGAGAAGAGGGAGGGCAGTTCTTC. The encoded protein is CATSREEGGQFF.